This paragraph covers one T cell receptor (beta chain) sequence. Its target is not known. PCR primers comprised 60 Vbeta and 13 Jbeta primers. TCRdb keeps only in-frame clones here, not all; method: immunoSEQ multiplex PCR. The sample consists of 170,000 or so clones, around 70% of them appearing once. The germline gives CDR1 LNHDA, CDR2 SQIVND (reference sequence). V shed 1 base, J shed 5 bases, and the junction held 2 bases outside the gene matches. This CDR3 has 14 amino acids. The data derive from a study of cytomegalovirus exposure and HLA in healthy donors. Points from the study as a whole: TCR beta chains numbering under 200 were designated cytomegalovirus-associated.

The chain is built from TRBV19 and TRBJ2-1; TRBD2 matches 7 bases. Sequencing used PBMCs. The sequence derives from a male donor in good health and CMV-seronegative. CDR3 in DNA: TGTGCCAGTAGTATAGCGGGGGGAAACAATGAGCAGTTCTTC. It translates to CASSIAGGNNEQFF.